Presented here are 22 T cell receptor beta chains from one specimen sequenced in a study of T cell changes during pregnancy in multiple sclerosis. The repertoire was sequenced with immunoSEQ multiplex PCR; TCRdb's copy has only in-frame clones and lacks some. The sample consists of about 80,000 clones, approximately 94% of them appearing once. The material sequenced was peripheral blood, taken in the third trimester of pregnancy. These receptors all stem from a female donor with multiple sclerosis, enrolled in a pregnancy study.

V and J are TRBV5-4 and TRBJ2-7, with 9 bases that match TRBD1. Germline CDR1 and CDR2: SGHNT and YYREEE (reference sequence). This CDR3 is built from 14 residues. The V gene end was trimmed by 1 base and the J gene end by 6 bases; junction bases not matched to a gene: 5. This CDR3 reads CASSLKRDRAEQYF. The CDR3 bases are TGTGCCAGCAGCTTGAAACGGGACAGGGCCGAGCAGTACTTC.

In this sample, this clone turned up once. This sequence joins TRBV2 and TRBJ2-7, with 10 bases lining up with TRBD1. The CDR3 has 14 amino acids. The germline V gene encodes CDR1 SNHLY and CDR2 FYNNEI. V lost 6 bases and J lost 4; bases outside the gene matches: 6. As DNA, the CDR3 is TGTGCCAGCAGCGCCGGGACAGGGGAGTACGAGCAGTACTTC. Amino acid sequence: CASSAGTGEYEQYF.

The gene calls are TRBV7-8 and TRBJ1-2; 7 bases map to TRBD1. Germline V CDR1 and CDR2: SGHVS, FQNEAQ. V lost 4 bases and J lost 8; bases outside the gene matches: 7. This CDR3 has 13 amino acids. The CDR3 is CASSSTGPYGYTF. CDR3 nucleotides: TGTGCCAGCAGCTCGACAGGGCCTTACGGCTACACCTTC. Full variable domain (remainder filled in from reference TRBV7-8 and TRBJ1-2): GAGVSQSPRYKVAKRGQDVALRCDPISGHVSLFWYQQALGQGPEFLTYFQNEAQLDKSGLPSDRFFAERPEGSVSTLKIQRTQQEDSAVYLCASSSTGPYGYTFGSGTRLTVV.

The chain joins TRBV5-1 to TRBJ2-3; 11 nucleotides align to TRBD2. This CDR3 has 17 residues. Trimming cost V 0 bases and J 5 bases; bases outside gene matches: 8. Germline CDR1 reads SGHRS; CDR2 reads YFSETQ. The CDR3 loop reads CASSLAPLAGGRDTQYF. CDR3 DNA sequence: TGCGCCAGCAGCTTGGCCCCGCTAGCGGGGGGTAGAGATACGCAGTATTTT.

As to this clone: The identical CDR3 is also encoded by other nucleotide sequences in the sample. The chain combines TRBV19 with TRBJ1-1; D gene uncertain. From germline, CDR1 is LNHDA and CDR2 SQIVND (reference sequence). This CDR3 is 12 amino acids long. The germline V and J ends were trimmed by 8 bases and 1 base, with 8 bases remaining between them. This CDR3 reads CASSPGNTEAFF. CDR3 nucleotides: TGTGCCAGTTCCCCAGGGAACACTGAAGCTTTCTTT.

The chain links TRBV5-6 to TRBJ1-2; D possibly corresponds to TRBD1 (5 bases). Trimming cost V 1 base and J 2 bases, with 9 bases left between them. The length of the CDR3 is 14 residues. Per the germline V gene, CDR1 is SGHDT and CDR2 is YYEEEE. Written as DNA, the CDR3 is TGTGCCAGCAGCTTGAACAGGCAAAACTATGGCTACACCTTC. Its translation is CASSLNRQNYGYTF.

The chain uses TRBV6-1 and TRBJ1-2; 9 bases line up with TRBD1. Trimming took 5 bases from V and 1 from J; bases not matched to a gene: 5. The CDR3 consists of 15 residues. The germline CDR1 and CDR2 sequences are MNHNS and SASEGT. The CDR3 DNA sequence: TGTGCCAGCAGTTCACCGGGACAGGGTAACTATGGCTACACCTTC. Its translation is CASSSPGQGNYGYTF.

This chain uses TRBV15 with TRBJ2-1; maybe TRBD2 (5 bases). Germline CDR1 is LNHNV and CDR2 is YYDKDF (reference sequence). V was pared by 1 base and J by 4 bases, with 11 bases between. The CDR3 consists of 15 residues. In DNA, the CDR3 is TGTGCCACCAGCAGAGTAGCCGGGATGTACAATGAGCAGTTCTTC. Protein product: CATSRVAGMYNEQFF. Combining the CDR3 with reference TRBV15 and TRBJ2-1 gives the whole variable domain DAMVIQNPRYQVTQFGKPVTLSCSQTLNHNVMYWYQQKSSQAPKLLFHYYDKDFNNEADTPDNFQSRRPNTSFCFLDIRSPGLGDTAMYLCATSRVAGMYNEQFFGPGTRLTVL.

The rearrangement uses TRBV2 and TRBJ2-2, with 9 bases that match TRBD1. J was trimmed by 1 base and V by 6 bases; bases with no gene match: 3. Germline CDR1 is SNHLY and CDR2 is FYNNEI. This CDR3 contains 15 residues. CDR3 residues: CASRQGARNTGELFF. In nucleotides, the CDR3 is TGTGCCAGCAGACAGGGGGCAAGGAACACCGGGGAGCTGTTTTTT. Full variable domain (remainder filled in from reference TRBV2 and TRBJ2-2): EPEVTQTPSHQVTQMGQEVILRCVPISNHLYFYWYRQILGQKVEFLVSFYNNEISEKSEIFDDQFSVERPDGSNFTLKIRSTKLEDSAMYFCASRQGARNTGELFFGEGSRLTVL.

The chain links TRBV9 to TRBJ2-5, with a tentative D call TRBD2 (5 bases). V lost 7 bases and J lost 5, with 12 bases in between. The germline gives CDR1 SGDLS, CDR2 YYNGEE. This CDR3 contains 12 residues. The CDR3 spells CASGRGEETQYF. The CDR3 region has the DNA TGTGCCAGCGGACGGGGAGAGGAGACCCAGTACTTC.

The chain carries TRBV15 and TRBJ1-5; D possibly corresponds to TRBD1 (5 bases). This CDR3 comprises 15 residues. V dropped 1 base and J dropped 3 bases, with 10 bases sitting between them. Germline V CDR1 and CDR2: LNHNV, YYDKDF (reference sequence). Here the CDR3 DNA reads TGTGCCACCAGCAGAGCCAGGGAACACAATCAGCCCCAGCATTTT. Its translation is CATSRAREHNQPQHF.

The chain joins TRBV5-3 to TRBJ2-6; D is possibly TRBD1 (6 bases). TRBV5-3 is marked as an open reading frame, function uncertain. The CDR3 has 19 residues. V was trimmed by 5 bases and J by 2 bases, leaving 23 bases between them. This CDR3 reads CARSSYRVERGTGANVLTF. The CDR3 coding sequence is TGTGCCAGAAGTTCTTACAGGGTAGAAAGAGGGACTGGGGCCAACGTCCTGACTTTC.

The rearrangement uses TRBV2 and TRBJ1-1; 9 nucleotides line up with TRBD1. CDR3 length: 14 residues. The V and J ends lost 11 bases and 2 bases, in that order; junction bases with no gene match: 9. Germline V lookup: CDR1 SNHLY, CDR2 FYNNEI. DNA of the CDR3: TGTGCCCGCGACAGGGGGACAGTTAACACTGAAGCTTTCTTT. This encodes CARDRGTVNTEAFF.

V gene TRBV7-2 combines with J gene TRBJ1-1, with D uncertain. The CDR3 sequence is 14 residues long. Trimming removed 5 bases from V and 5 bases from J, with 15 bases in between. CDR1 SGHTA and CDR2 FQGNSA come from the germline V gene. CDR3: CASSIGRVGTEAFF. The DNA of the CDR3 is TGTGCCAGCAGCATAGGGAGGGTAGGGACTGAAGCTTTCTTT. Combining the CDR3 with reference TRBV7-2 and TRBJ1-1 gives the whole variable domain GAGVSQSPSNKVTEKGKDVELRCDPISGHTALYWYRQSLGQGLEFLIYFQGNSAPDKSGLPSDRFSAERTGGSVSTLTIQRTQQEDSAVYLCASSIGRVGTEAFFGQGTRLTVV.

The rearrangement uses TRBV27 and TRBJ2-5, with 10 bases identical to TRBD1. From germline, CDR1 is MNHEY and CDR2 SMNVEV (reference sequence). The V segment lost 4 bases and the J segment 3 bases; nucleotides outside the gene matches: 17. The CDR3 contains 19 residues. CDR3 DNA: TGTGCCAGCAGTTCCCTGCCGAACTCTAAGACAGGGGGCGAAGAGACCCAGTACTTC. It yields the protein CASSSLPNSKTGGEETQYF.

The chain joins TRBV19 to TRBJ1-1; 9 positions match TRBD1. This CDR3 spans 14 amino acids. Trimming took 10 bases from V and 4 from J; bases not matched to a gene: 10. Germline lookup yields CDR1 LNHDA and CDR2 SQIVND (reference sequence). The CDR3 reads CATGAGTGFTEAFF. CDR3 nucleotides: TGTGCCACTGGGGCCGGGACAGGGTTCACTGAAGCTTTCTTT.

The CDR3 sequence: CASIPVAGELFF. The CDR3 DNA reads as TGTGCCAGCATCCCAGTGGCCGGGGAGCTGTTTTTT. This chain joins TRBV11-2 and TRBJ2-2; D gene unclear. Germline lookup yields CDR1 SGHAT and CDR2 FQNNGV. The CDR3 totals 12 residues. V lost 7 bases and J 6 bases, leaving 9 bases between the germline ends. Full variable domain (remainder filled in from reference TRBV11-2 and TRBJ2-2): EAGVAQSPRYKIIEKRQSVAFWCNPISGHATLYWYQQILGQGPKLLIQFQNNGVVDDSQLPKDRFSAERLKGVDSTLKIQPAKLEDSAVYLCASIPVAGELFFGEGSRLTVL.

The chain joins TRBV7-3 to TRBJ2-7; 7 nucleotides line up with TRBD2. This CDR3 region has 13 residues. V lost 5 bases, J lost 4 bases, and 5 bases stayed unmatched. Germline CDR1 and CDR2: SGHTA and FQGTGA. The DNA of the CDR3 is TGTGCCAGCAGCCCCAGGGAGGGATACGAGCAGTACTTC. This encodes CASSPREGYEQYF.

This sequence joins TRBV5-5 and TRBJ2-7, with D possibly matching TRBD1 (5 bases). Trimming left V 2 bases short and J 2 bases short, with 14 bases between. The CDR3 runs to 15 residues. Germline V CDR1 and CDR2: SGHKS, YYEKEE (reference sequence). As DNA, the CDR3 is TGTGCCAGCAGCTTTCCCCAGGGAATAGCCTACGAGCAGTACTTC. Its protein product is CASSFPQGIAYEQYF. The full variable domain, in which reference TRBV5-5 and TRBJ2-7 provide the parts outside the CDR3, is DAGVTQSPTHLIKTRGQQVTLRCSPISGHKSVSWYQQVLGQGPQFIFQYYEKEERGRGNFPDRFSARQFPNYSSELNVNALLLGDSALYLCASSFPQGIAYEQYFGPGTRLTVT.

V gene TRBV27 combines with J gene TRBJ2-5; 7 positions match TRBD1. The V gene end was trimmed by 0 bases and the J gene end by 5 bases; junction bases not matched to a gene: 3. The CDR3 is made up of 14 amino acids. Germline V gene sequence: CDR1 MNHEY, CDR2 SMNVEV (reference sequence). The CDR3: CASSLSGGVETQYF. For the CDR3, the DNA is TGTGCCAGCAGTTTATCAGGGGGCGTGGAGACCCAGTACTTC.

The rearrangement uses TRBV6-5 and TRBJ2-7; D remains unclear. The CDR3 is made up of 13 amino acids. Germline CDR1 and CDR2: MNHEY and SVGAGI. V was cut by 2 bases and J by 1 base, with 6 bases left in between. The CDR3 region is CASSYPGSYEQYF. CDR3 DNA: TGTGCCAGCAGTTACCCCGGGTCCTACGAGCAGTACTTC.

The rearrangement links TRBV7-3 to TRBJ2-1; no reliable D call. This CDR3 comprises 12 residues. In germline, CDR1 is SGHTA, CDR2 FQGTGA. V was shortened by 4 bases and J by 15 bases, with 16 bases between the two germline ends. The DNA of the CDR3 is TGTGCCAGCAGCTCGGTCGACACTCCCACGTTCTTC. It specifies CASSSVDTPTFF. The full variable domain, in which reference TRBV7-3 and TRBJ2-1 provide the parts outside the CDR3, is GAGVSQTPSNKVTEKGKYVELRCDPISGHTALYWYRQSLGQGPEFLIYFQGTGAADDSGLPNDRFFAVRPEGSVSTLKIQRTERGDSAVYLCASSSVDTPTFFGPGTRLTVL.